The sequence of this T cell receptor (beta chain) was determined in a study of blood T cell repertoires in COVID-19. Study-wide context: Some COVID-19 samples were acute and others convalescent; all came from the United States, Italy and Spain. The cDNA or gDNA used as material had been derived from T cells, B-cell-depleted T cells, or PBMCs.

By sample fraction, this clone is medium-sized. The V segment lost 2 bases and the J segment 5 bases; nucleotides outside the gene matches: 6. Germline-derived CDR1 and CDR2 are MNHEY and SMNVEV (reference sequence). The length of the CDR3 is 14 residues. In the source study's methods: Amplifying reference gene primers gave estimates of nucleated cell counts. Here immunoSEQ multiplex PCR was the method, and the copy in TCRdb shows in-frame clones only, minus some. The DNA gave D and trimming, while V, J and clone size come from that table. The data contain some 81,000 clones, about 95% of them singletons.

Sequencing input: peripheral blood. The J gene is TRBJ2-7, the V gene TRBV27; TRBD1 aligns across 7 bases. This sequence originates from a human donor with active COVID-19. The donor label of this sample is uncertain. CDR3: CASSLDREWNEQYF. The CDR3 DNA follows: TGTGCCAGCAGTTTAGACAGGGAATGGAACGAGCAGTACTTC.